The rows below give T cell receptor beta chains drawn from one sample of a study of breast tumors, draining lymph nodes, adjacent tissues. TCRdb independently ran MiXCR on the multiplex PCR reads; one entry per CDR3 protein. Of about 35,000 distinct CDR3 sequences in the sample, approximately 37% were seen once. The sample consisted of breast tumor tissue. The receptors stem from a female donor with breast cancer. Some clones in this sample may be carry-over from other donors' samples. Both conserved end residues are part of each CDR3. Fields, in order: J gene, CDR3 length, V gene, D gene, clone size, CDR3 protein, CDR3 DNA. D genes are given only for firm matches. Rows may omit the clone size; those that give it use once, few, many or a size class.

j_gene: TRBJ1-2; len: 15; v_gene: TRBV13; d_gene: .; abundance: many; CDR3aa: CASSFRAGGPYGYTF; CDR3nt: TGTGCCAGCAGCTTCCGTGCGGGGGGGCCCTATGGCTACACCTTC
j_gene: TRBJ2-3; len: 15; v_gene: TRBV7-9; d_gene: TRBD2; abundance: many; CDR3aa: CASSRGLAGFGTQYF; CDR3nt: TGTGCCAGCAGCCGGGGACTAGCGGGATTTGGTACGCAGTATTTT
j_gene: TRBJ2-3; len: 14; v_gene: TRBV7-2; d_gene: .; abundance: once; CDR3aa: CASSSTSSTDTQYF; CDR3nt: TGTGCCAGCAGCTCTACTTCTAGCACAGATACGCAGTATTTT
j_gene: TRBJ2-5; len: 15; v_gene: TRBV14; d_gene: .; abundance: many; CDR3aa: CASSQDLQSWETQYF; CDR3nt: TGTGCCAGCAGCCAAGATTTACAGTCTTGGGAGACCCAGTACTTC
j_gene: TRBJ2-1; len: 12; v_gene: TRBV7-8; d_gene: .; abundance: .; CDR3aa: CASRQQGDEQFF; CDR3nt: TGTGCCAGCAGACAACAGGGTGATGAGCAGTTCTTC
j_gene: TRBJ2-1; len: 17; v_gene: TRBV7-8; d_gene: .; abundance: .; CDR3aa: CASSLAPRGSSYNEQFF; CDR3nt: TGTGCCAGCAGCTTAGCCCCGAGGGGGTCGAGCTACAATGAGCAGTTCTTC
j_gene: TRBJ2-4; len: 14; v_gene: TRBV9; d_gene: .; abundance: .; CDR3aa: CAGSGGGAKNIQYF; CDR3nt: TGTGCCGGCAGCGGAGGGGGAGCCAAAAACATTCAGTACTTC
j_gene: TRBJ2-1; len: 15; v_gene: TRBV20-1; d_gene: .; abundance: many; CDR3aa: CSARDLAILYNEQFF; CDR3nt: TGCAGTGCTAGAGATTTGGCTATCCTCTACAATGAGCAGTTCTTC
j_gene: TRBJ2-3; len: 17; v_gene: TRBV4-1; d_gene: TRBD2; abundance: many; CDR3aa: CASSPLTSGRVTDTQYF; CDR3nt: TGCGCCAGCAGCCCGCTTACTAGCGGGAGAGTGACAGATACGCAGTATTTT
j_gene: TRBJ2-5; len: 16; v_gene: TRBV11-3; d_gene: TRBD1; abundance: many; CDR3aa: CASSNRDRGRRETQYF; CDR3nt: TGTGCCAGCAGCAACAGGGACAGGGGGCGCCGTGAGACCCAGTACTTC
j_gene: TRBJ2-7; len: 15; v_gene: TRBV7-9; d_gene: TRBD2; abundance: medium-sized; CDR3aa: CASSIASGSSYEQYF; CDR3nt: TGTGCCAGCAGCATTGCTAGCGGCAGCTCCTACGAGCAGTACTTC
j_gene: TRBJ1-3; len: 16; v_gene: TRBV13; d_gene: .; abundance: many; CDR3aa: CASSLGGRSSGNTIYF; CDR3nt: TGTGCCAGCAGCTTAGGGGGACGGAGCTCTGGAAACACCATATATTTT
j_gene: TRBJ2-7; len: 13; v_gene: TRBV3-1; d_gene: .; abundance: many; CDR3aa: CASSQGLSYEQYF; CDR3nt: TGTGCCAGCAGCCAGGGACTGTCTTACGAGCAGTACTTC
j_gene: TRBJ1-4; len: 14; v_gene: TRBV4-2; d_gene: .; abundance: .; CDR3aa: CASSTNGQLEKLFF; CDR3nt: TGTGCCAGCAGCACCAATGGGCAGCTTGAAAAACTGTTTTTT
j_gene: TRBJ2-3; len: 12; v_gene: TRBV18; d_gene: .; abundance: .; CDR3aa: CASSPDSYTQYF; CDR3nt: TGTGCCAGCTCACCGGACAGTTATACGCAGTATTTT
j_gene: TRBJ2-7; len: 13; v_gene: TRBV20-1; d_gene: TRBD2; abundance: .; CDR3aa: CSATASGTHEQYF; CDR3nt: TGCAGTGCGACCGCTAGCGGGACACACGAGCAGTACTTC
j_gene: TRBJ1-2; len: 15; v_gene: TRBV5-5; d_gene: .; abundance: many; CDR3aa: CASSLEAGANYGYTF; CDR3nt: TGTGCCAGCAGCTTGGAGGCGGGGGCTAACTATGGCTACACCTTC
j_gene: TRBJ2-7; len: 16; v_gene: TRBV5-1; d_gene: .; abundance: .; CDR3aa: CASSLGNWDPLYEQYF; CDR3nt: TGCGCCAGCAGCTTGGGAAACTGGGACCCTCTTTACGAGCAGTACTTC
j_gene: TRBJ2-1; len: 17; v_gene: TRBV28; d_gene: TRBD1; abundance: .; CDR3aa: CASRSPVPGQGPLVQFF; CDR3nt: TGTGCCAGCAGATCCCCTGTCCCGGGACAGGGTCCGTTGGTGCAGTTCTTC
j_gene: TRBJ2-7; len: 14; v_gene: TRBV7-9; d_gene: TRBD2; abundance: .; CDR3aa: CASSLGLASSEQYF; CDR3nt: TGTGCCAGCAGCTTAGGACTAGCATCTAGCGAGCAGTACTTC
j_gene: TRBJ1-2; len: 15; v_gene: TRBV20-1; d_gene: TRBD1; abundance: many; CDR3aa: CSARAEGQGPYGYTF; CDR3nt: TGCAGTGCTAGAGCTGAGGGACAGGGTCCCTATGGCTACACCTTC
j_gene: TRBJ1-5; len: 13; v_gene: TRBV10-3; d_gene: .; abundance: .; CDR3aa: CATAAGEGQPQHF; CDR3nt: TGTGCCACCGCGGCGGGGGAGGGTCAGCCCCAGCATTTT
j_gene: TRBJ2-7; len: 13; v_gene: TRBV6-2/TRBV6-3; d_gene: TRBD1; abundance: many; CDR3aa: CASKGDSRYEQYF; CDR3nt: TGTGCCAGCAAGGGGGACAGTCGCTACGAGCAGTACTTC
j_gene: TRBJ2-6; len: 17; v_gene: TRBV6-6; d_gene: TRBD1; abundance: many; CDR3aa: CASSTRTGRSGANVLTF; CDR3nt: TGTGCCAGCAGTACCCGGACAGGCCGCTCTGGGGCCAACGTCCTGACTTTC
j_gene: TRBJ2-5; len: 15; v_gene: TRBV7-2; d_gene: TRBD2; abundance: many; CDR3aa: CASSSGLAGAETQYF; CDR3nt: TGTGCCAGCAGCTCGGGACTAGCGGGAGCTGAGACCCAGTACTTC
j_gene: TRBJ2-7; len: 13; v_gene: TRBV7-2; d_gene: TRBD1; abundance: many; CDR3aa: CASSSRTGLEQYF; CDR3nt: TGTGCCAGCAGCTCGCGGACAGGCTTAGAGCAGTACTTC
j_gene: TRBJ2-1; len: 14; v_gene: TRBV19; d_gene: .; abundance: medium-sized; CDR3aa: CASSIRAWGNEQFF; CDR3nt: TGTGCCAGTAGTATCCGAGCATGGGGGAATGAGCAGTTCTTC
j_gene: TRBJ2-1; len: 14; v_gene: TRBV5-1; d_gene: .; abundance: many; CDR3aa: CASSPGQTTNEQFF; CDR3nt: TGCGCCAGCAGCCCCGGACAGACTACCAATGAGCAGTTCTTC
j_gene: TRBJ1-4; len: 14; v_gene: TRBV20-1; d_gene: .; abundance: many; CDR3aa: CSAPRGGAGEKLFF; CDR3nt: TGCAGTGCCCCGCGGGGGGGGGCTGGGGAAAAACTGTTTTTT
j_gene: TRBJ2-7; len: 14; v_gene: TRBV6-6; d_gene: .; abundance: many; CDR3aa: CASSLDSSRYEQYF; CDR3nt: TGTGCCAGCAGTTTAGATTCCTCTAGGTACGAGCAGTACTTC
j_gene: TRBJ2-5; len: 13; v_gene: TRBV7-3; d_gene: TRBD1; abundance: many; CDR3aa: CASSLTGLETQYF; CDR3nt: TGTGCCAGCTCCCTGACAGGGTTGGAGACCCAGTACTTC
j_gene: TRBJ2-1; len: 13; v_gene: TRBV12-3/TRBV12-4; d_gene: TRBD1; abundance: .; CDR3aa: CASKPRDSLEQFF; CDR3nt: TGTGCCAGCAAACCTCGGGACAGCCTTGAGCAGTTCTTC
j_gene: TRBJ2-1; len: 14; v_gene: TRBV4-3; d_gene: TRBD2; abundance: medium-sized; CDR3aa: CASSLGLGRHEQFF; CDR3nt: TGCGCCAGCAGCTTGGGACTAGGAAGGCATGAGCAGTTCTTC
j_gene: TRBJ2-7; len: 15; v_gene: TRBV6-1; d_gene: .; abundance: many; CDR3aa: CASSESRGLPYEQYF; CDR3nt: TGTGCCAGCAGTGAGTCCAGGGGACTACCCTACGAGCAGTACTTC
j_gene: TRBJ2-2; len: 16; v_gene: TRBV3-1; d_gene: .; abundance: many; CDR3aa: CASSDWAGMNTGELFF; CDR3nt: TGTGCCAGCAGTGATTGGGCAGGGATGAACACCGGGGAGCTGTTTTTT
j_gene: TRBJ1-2; len: 13; v_gene: TRBV28; d_gene: TRBD1; abundance: .; CDR3aa: CASKGTGIYGYTF; CDR3nt: TGTGCCAGCAAGGGGACAGGGATCTATGGCTACACCTTC
j_gene: TRBJ2-5; len: 10; v_gene: TRBV2; d_gene: .; abundance: .; CDR3aa: CASSLQDLNF; CDR3nt: TGTGCCAGCAGCTTACAGGACTTGAACTTC
j_gene: TRBJ2-7; len: 15; v_gene: TRBV10-3; d_gene: .; abundance: many; CDR3aa: CAISDKPASSYEQYF; CDR3nt: TGTGCCATCAGTGATAAGCCAGCGAGCTCCTACGAGCAGTACTTC
j_gene: TRBJ2-2; len: 11; v_gene: TRBV5-4; d_gene: .; abundance: few; CDR3aa: CASIWSGELFF; CDR3nt: TGTGCCAGCATCTGGAGCGGGGAGCTGTTTTTT
j_gene: TRBJ2-1; len: 15; v_gene: TRBV2; d_gene: .; abundance: many; CDR3aa: CASSLGQRTYNEQFF; CDR3nt: TGTGCCAGCAGTTTAGGACAGCGAACGTACAATGAGCAGTTCTTC
j_gene: TRBJ2-2; len: 15; v_gene: TRBV4-1; d_gene: TRBD1; abundance: few; CDR3aa: CASSQGQGGTGELFF; CDR3nt: TGCGCCAGCAGCCAGGGACAGGGAGGGACCGGGGAGCTGTTTTTT
j_gene: TRBJ2-1; len: 18; v_gene: TRBV3-1; d_gene: .; abundance: few; CDR3aa: CASSQEGVRASGINEQFF; CDR3nt: TGTGCCAGCAGCCAAGAGGGAGTCAGGGCGTCGGGGATCAATGAGCAGTTCTTC
j_gene: TRBJ1-3; len: 15; v_gene: TRBV9; d_gene: TRBD1; abundance: many; CDR3aa: CASSATGGGGNTIYF; CDR3nt: TGTGCCAGCAGCGCGACAGGGGGCGGAGGAAACACCATATATTTT
j_gene: TRBJ1-3; len: 15; v_gene: TRBV4-2; d_gene: .; abundance: .; CDR3aa: CASSQLDSSGNTIYF; CDR3nt: TGTGCCAGCAGCCAGCTGGACAGCTCTGGAAACACCATATATTTT
j_gene: TRBJ2-3; len: 12; v_gene: TRBV2; d_gene: .; abundance: .; CDR3aa: CAGGETTDTQYF; CDR3nt: TGTGCCGGAGGGGAGACCACAGATACGCAGTATTTT
j_gene: TRBJ2-3; len: 15; v_gene: TRBV7-8; d_gene: TRBD1; abundance: many; CDR3aa: CASSFGTGPTDTQYF; CDR3nt: TGTGCCAGCAGCTTTGGGACAGGTCCCACAGATACGCAGTATTTT
j_gene: TRBJ2-7; len: 10; v_gene: TRBV20-1; d_gene: TRBD1; abundance: medium-sized; CDR3aa: CSATGGEQYF; CDR3nt: TGCAGCGCTACAGGGGGCGAGCAGTACTTC
j_gene: TRBJ2-3; len: 16; v_gene: TRBV3-1; d_gene: TRBD2; abundance: .; CDR3aa: CASSPRPSGRADTQYF; CDR3nt: TGTGCCAGCAGCCCGCGTCCTAGCGGGAGAGCAGATACGCAGTATTTT
j_gene: TRBJ2-2; len: 16; v_gene: TRBV5-6; d_gene: TRBD1; abundance: many; CDR3aa: CASSFVQGTNTGELFF; CDR3nt: TGTGCCAGCAGCTTTGTACAGGGGACGAACACCGGGGAGCTGTTTTTT
j_gene: TRBJ2-2; len: 14; v_gene: TRBV29-1; d_gene: TRBD1; abundance: .; CDR3aa: CSVKTGGYTGELFF; CDR3nt: TGCAGCGTTAAGACAGGGGGGTACACCGGGGAGCTGTTTTTT
j_gene: TRBJ2-7; len: 14; v_gene: TRBV6-5; d_gene: TRBD2; abundance: .; CDR3aa: CASSDSTSGYEQYF; CDR3nt: TGTGCCAGCAGTGACTCGACTAGCGGCTACGAGCAGTACTTC
j_gene: TRBJ1-6; len: 15; v_gene: TRBV9; d_gene: .; abundance: many; CDR3aa: CASSVSPDHNSPLHF; CDR3nt: TGTGCCAGCAGCGTCTCGCCGGACCATAATTCACCCCTCCACTTT
j_gene: TRBJ2-7; len: 16; v_gene: TRBV20-1; d_gene: TRBD1; abundance: many; CDR3aa: CSAIVPGQGRTYEQYF; CDR3nt: TGCAGTGCTATAGTTCCGGGACAGGGGCGGACCTACGAGCAGTACTTC
j_gene: TRBJ2-5; len: 13; v_gene: TRBV20-1; d_gene: .; abundance: many; CDR3aa: CSARVRVQETQYF; CDR3nt: TGCAGTGCTAGAGTCAGGGTCCAAGAGACCCAGTACTTC